The 8 T cell receptor beta chains below all came from one sample that was sequenced in a study of CD8 T cells in ankylosing spondylitis. Their recognized antigens are unknown. Study outcomes and limitations: What seemed typical of ankylosing spondylitis blood was a TCR beta motif built from 7 or 8 highly homologous variants.

TCRdb called the 5' RACE reads again in MiXCR, with one record for every CDR3 protein. The data contain about 390,000 distinct CDR3 sequences, 20% to 25% of them singletons. Sample: blood, either unsorted or a sorted T cell fraction (not recorded which). The receptors shown here come from a male donor with ankylosing spondylitis.

This clonotype was seen a handful of times. V gene TRBV7-2 combines with J gene TRBJ1-5, with TRBD1 as a possible D gene (6 bases). CDR3 size: 15 residues. The germline gives CDR1 SGHTA, CDR2 FQGNSA. The V end was cut by 1 base, the J end by 9 bases, with 16 bases between. The CDR3 coding sequence is TGTGCCAGCAGCTTAGTGGAGGACAGTCGTTTGCCCCAGCATTTT. Protein sequence: CASSLVEDSRLPQHF.

The rearrangement uses TRBV28 and TRBJ2-7; maybe TRBD2 (6 bases). V gave up 3 bases and J gave up 3 bases, with 9 bases separating them. Germline V CDR1 and CDR2: MDHEN, SYDVKM. The CDR3 is 13 residues long. CDR3 sequence (DNA): TGTGCCAGCAGTTTCGGAGGGGACTACGAGCAGTACTTC. It codes for CASSFGGDYEQYF.

This clonotype was counted between two and nine times. The chain combines TRBV25-1 with TRBJ1-1; the D gene is possibly TRBD1 (6 bases). Germline V gene sequence: CDR1 MGHDK, CDR2 SYGVNS. V lost 2 bases to trimming and J lost 4 bases, with 20 bases between them. CDR3 length: 17 residues. The CDR3 coding sequence is TGTGCCAGCAGTGAAGTACTAGGAGAAGGGGGGTCCACTGAAGCTTTCTTT. This gives the protein CASSEVLGEGGSTEAFF.

The chain uses TRBV29-1 and TRBJ2-7; 15 nucleotides line up with TRBD2. The germline CDR1 and CDR2 sequences are SQVTM and ANQGSEA. The CDR3 sequence is 16 residues long. CDR3 bases: TGCAGGATCTCCGGGACTAGCGGGAGGACTACCTACGAGCAGTACTTC. Protein product: CRISGTSGRTTYEQYF.

The chain joins TRBV12-3 or TRBV12-4 to TRBJ2-1, with 10 nucleotides matching TRBD2. V was pared by 5 bases and J by 8 bases, with 6 bases of the junction left unmatched. This CDR3 contains 14 residues. CDR3 protein: CASSISGRADEQFF. DNA of the CDR3: TGTGCCAGCAGTATAAGCGGGAGGGCCGATGAGCAGTTCTTC.

This clonotype was found a few times. V is TRBV6-1 and J is TRBJ2-1; D gene ambiguous. V shed 8 bases and J shed 6 bases, with 23 bases lying between them. From germline, CDR1 is MNHNS and CDR2 SASEGT. CDR3 length: 16 residues. The CDR3 DNA follows: TGTGCCAGCGGCCCCTCAAATGGATTGTCGTGCAATGAGCAGTTCTTC. It specifies CASGPSNGLSCNEQFF.

Notes on this clonotype: Compared with germline, one end of the junction differs, possibly owing to a read error. The chain carries TRBV20-1 and TRBJ2-3; 7 bases are shared with TRBD2. Germline V lookup: CDR1 DFQATT, CDR2 SNEGSKA (reference sequence). The CDR3 extends over 15 amino acids. In DNA, the CDR3 is TGCAGTGCCAGAGGGGCTAGCGGTAGCACAGATACGCAGTATTTT. Translating it yields CSARGASGSTDTQYF.

This clonotype has a handful of counts. The chain recombines TRBV7-3 with TRBJ2-5; D might be TRBD1 or TRBD2, each matching 5 bases. Trimming took off 2 bases at V and 4 bases at J, with 14 bases between the two ends. The length of the CDR3 is 15 residues. The germline gives CDR1 SGHTA, CDR2 FQGTGA. This chain's CDR3 is CASSLGTLRGETQYF. Written as DNA, the CDR3 is TGTGCCAGCAGCTTAGGGACCCTCCGAGGAGAGACCCAGTACTTC.